Shown below are 24 T cell receptor beta chains from a single sample sequenced in a study of blood T cell repertoires in COVID-19. Sequenced by immunoSEQ multiplex PCR; TCRdb stores in-frame clones only, minus some. Of a few hundred thousand clones in the sample, 85% to 90% are singletons; the top ten hold under 2.5%. The specimen sequenced was peripheral blood. The receptors derive from a woman in her sixties or seventies with COVID-19, enrolled during active disease.

This clone turned up a few times. CDR3 nucleotide sequence: TGTGCCAGCAGCCTGGGGGCCGCCTACGAGCAGTACTTC. Translating it yields CASSLGAAYEQYF. This rearrangement joins TRBV3-1 (or the pseudogene TRBV3-2) to TRBJ2-7; perhaps TRBD1 as D (6 bases). Germline V gene lookup returns CDR1 LGHDT and CDR2 YNNKEL (reference sequence). The length of the CDR3 is 13 residues. V lost 4 bases to trimming and J lost 2 bases, with 9 bases between them.

This clone was seen just once. This chain connects TRBV7-3 to TRBJ2-2, with 8 bases fitting TRBD1. The CDR3 extends over 14 amino acids. CDR1 is SGHTA and CDR2 is FQGTGA in the germline V gene. V lost 5 bases to trimming and J lost 6 bases; unmatched junction nucleotides: 5. The CDR3 bases are TGTGCCAGCAGCCCCAGGGGGCGCGCCGGGGAGCTGTTTTTT. It is translated as CASSPRGRAGELFF.

The chain joins TRBV19 to TRBJ1-2; the D is unclear. CDR3 length equals 13 residues. CDR1 and CDR2 from the germline V gene are LNHDA and SQIVND (reference sequence). The V end lost 5 bases, the J end lost 2 bases, and 9 bases lay between the germline ends. CDR3 DNA: TGTGCCAGTAGTGTTAGAACGAACTATGGCTACACCTTC. It specifies CASSVRTNYGYTF.

The chain has TRBV3-1 (or the pseudogene TRBV3-2) and TRBJ1-5, with no clear D. Per germline, CDR1 LGHDT and CDR2 YNNKEL (reference sequence). V lost 0 bases to trimming and J lost 10 bases, with 10 bases between them. The CDR3 is 13 residues long. In DNA, the CDR3 is TGTGCCAGCAGCCAAGATCGTGCGAGTCCCCAGCATTTT. Its translation: CASSQDRASPQHF.

V usage is TRBV4-3 and J usage is TRBJ1-4; weak D call: TRBD1 (6 bases). V lost 0 bases, J lost 5 bases, and 13 bases lay in between. This CDR3 is built from 16 residues. Germline CDR1 LGHNA, CDR2 YSLEER. As DNA, the CDR3 is TGCGCCAGCAGCCAAGACAGGGGACGTAGAAATGAAAAACTGTTTTTT. It translates to CASSQDRGRRNEKLFF.

This clone was found once. This chain joins TRBV11-1 and TRBJ1-2; no reliable D call. This CDR3 has 14 residues. With 1 base removed from V and 6 bases from J, the gap between germline ends came to 12 bases. The V gene's germline CDR1 is SGHAT and CDR2 FQDESV (reference sequence). In DNA form, the CDR3 reads TGTGCCAGCAGCTTAGGACGTATAGGAGATGGCTACACCTTC. Translated: CASSLGRIGDGYTF.

This clone came up once. The chain employs TRBV19 and TRBJ1-4, with a tentative D call TRBD1 (5 bases). The germline V gene has CDR1 LNHDA and CDR2 SQIVND (reference sequence). There are 15 residues in the CDR3. V was clipped by 4 bases and J by 7 bases, with 16 bases between them. The CDR3 DNA sequence: TGTGCCAGTAGTACCCCAGGGAGGTTTCGTGAAAAACTGTTTTTT. Protein product: CASSTPGRFREKLFF. Full variable domain (rest looked up from reference TRBV19 and TRBJ1-4): DGGITQSPKYLFRKEGQNVTLSCEQNLNHDAMYWYRQDPGQGLRLIYYSQIVNDFQKGDIAEGYSVSREKKESFPLTVTSAQKNPTAFYLCASSTPGRFREKLFFGSGTQLSVL.

The chain is built from TRBV11-2 and TRBJ1-1; no clear D gene. The CDR3 extends over 14 amino acids. Trimming took off 3 bases at V and 2 bases at J, with 10 bases between the two ends. Germline V lookup: CDR1 SGHAT, CDR2 FQNNGV. CDR3 loop: CASSLVPRNTEAFF. The CDR3 DNA is TGTGCCAGCAGCTTGGTACCGAGAAACACTGAAGCTTTCTTT.

The CDR3 DNA is TGTGCCAGCAGACCGACAGGGGACTATGGCTACACCTTC. Its translation is CASRPTGDYGYTF. This chain connects TRBV7-2 to TRBJ1-2; 8 nucleotides match TRBD1. J lost 3 bases, V lost 6 bases, and 3 bases had no gene match. Germline CDR1 and CDR2: SGHTA and FQGNSA. This CDR3 comprises 13 residues.

The table lists this clone with a few counts. CDR3 residues: CASRATGGPEAFF. The CDR3 region has the DNA TGTGCCAGCCGTGCGACAGGGGGGCCTGAAGCTTTCTTT. This chain connects TRBV3-1 (or the pseudogene TRBV3-2) to TRBJ1-1, with 9 bases matching TRBD1. The CDR3 has 13 residues. The V gene's germline CDR1 is LGHDT and CDR2 YNNKEL (reference sequence). With V trimmed by 8 bases and J by 6 bases, 7 bases remained unmatched.

There are a few counts of this clone. This chain joins TRBV20-1 and TRBJ1-5; 7 bases map to TRBD1. The germline V gene has CDR1 DFQATT and CDR2 SNEGSKA (reference sequence). The ends lost 3 bases at V and 0 bases at J; junction bases unmatched: 8. CDR3 length equals 16 residues. CDR3 in amino acids: CSASKGGVYSNQPQHF. The CDR3 bases are TGCAGTGCTAGTAAAGGGGGCGTTTATAGCAATCAGCCCCAGCATTTT.

The V gene is TRBV5-5, the J gene TRBJ1-2; no firm D call. V gave up 0 bases and J gave up 0 bases, with 12 bases separating them. The CDR3 is 16 amino acids. Per germline, CDR1 SGHKS and CDR2 YYEKEE (reference sequence). The CDR3 here is CASSLVQARPNYGYTF. In DNA form, the CDR3 reads TGTGCCAGCAGCTTGGTCCAGGCGAGACCTAACTATGGCTACACCTTC.

This clone has a single count. This chain joins TRBV5-8 and TRBJ2-3, with TRBD1 as a possible D gene (6 bases). Germline V gene sequence: CDR1 SGHTS, CDR2 YDEGEE. This CDR3 has 15 amino acids. Trimming shortened V by 0 bases and J by 4 bases, and 12 bases separated the two germline ends. In DNA, the CDR3 is TGTGCCAGCAGCTTGGGGGGCACAGGGTCAGATACGCAGTATTTT. This gives the protein CASSLGGTGSDTQYF.

This sequence joins TRBV2 and TRBJ1-1, with 11 bases fitting TRBD1. V lost 6 bases to trimming and J lost 8 bases; unmatched junction nucleotides: 11. The CDR3 has 15 amino acids. Germline CDR1 reads SNHLY; CDR2 reads FYNNEI. CDR3 region: CASSGGQGVTIEAFF. The CDR3 nucleotides read TGTGCCAGCAGCGGGGGACAGGGGGTTACGATAGAAGCTTTCTTT.

The CDR3 DNA follows: TGTGCCAGCACCAACGAGGGATATGGCTACACCTTC. Residues: CASTNEGYGYTF. The gene calls are TRBV6-5 and TRBJ1-2; D not certain. Germline V gene data show CDR1 as MNHEY and CDR2 as SVGAGI. Trimming took 7 bases from V and 5 from J, leaving 11 bases between them. The CDR3 is 12 residues long.

The chain is built from TRBV20-1 and TRBJ2-1; TRBD1 aligns across 7 bases. Trimming at V came to 3 bases and at J to 0 bases, leaving 2 bases not matched to a gene. Germline loops: CDR1 DFQATT, CDR2 SNEGSKA (reference sequence). The CDR3 extends over 14 amino acids. The CDR3 reads CSASPGGSYNEQFF. For the CDR3, the DNA is TGCAGTGCTAGTCCAGGGGGCTCCTACAATGAGCAGTTCTTC.

J is TRBJ2-2 and V is TRBV7-8; D unresolved. V dropped 2 bases and J dropped 6 bases, with 7 bases sitting between them. The CDR3 totals 13 residues. The germline V gene has CDR1 SGHVS and CDR2 FQNEAQ. CDR3 nucleotide sequence: TGTGCCAGCAGCTTATACGGTGCCGGGGAGCTGTTTTTT. Encoded protein: CASSLYGAGELFF.

This chain joins TRBV7-8 and TRBJ1-1; D unresolved. CDR3 length equals 14 residues. The germline V and J ends were trimmed by 5 bases and 0 bases, with 10 bases remaining between them. Germline assignment: CDR1 SGHVS and CDR2 FQNEAQ. Here the CDR3 reads CASSPPVVNTEAFF. DNA for the CDR3: TGTGCCAGCAGCCCACCGGTAGTGAACACTGAAGCTTTCTTT.

This clone was seen just once. The V call is TRBV7-3, the J call TRBJ2-7; 14 bases match TRBD2. Trimming took 5 bases from V and 8 from J; bases not matched to a gene: 5. CDR3 size: 14 residues. CDR1 and CDR2 (germline): SGHTA, FQGTGA. In nucleotides, the CDR3 is TGTGCCAGCAGCGAGGGGACTAGCGGGGGTAAGCAGTACTTC. This encodes CASSEGTSGGKQYF. Supplemented by reference TRBV7-3 and TRBJ2-7, the full variable domain reads GAGVSQTPSNKVTEKGKYVELRCDPISGHTALYWYRQSLGQGPEFLIYFQGTGAADDSGLPNDRFFAVRPEGSVSTLKIQRTERGDSAVYLCASSEGTSGGKQYFGPGTRLTVT.

The chain recombines TRBV7-9 with TRBJ1-5; TRBD1 might be the D (5 bases). The germline CDR1 and CDR2 sequences are SEHNR and FQNEAQ (reference sequence). Deletions cut 2 bases from V and 2 bases from J, with 7 bases between. The length of the CDR3 is 14 residues. The CDR3 DNA sequence: TGTGCCAGCAGCTTACCAGGGCGCAATCAGCCCCAGCATTTT. Residues: CASSLPGRNQPQHF.

The genes are TRBV5-1 and TRBJ1-1; 8 nucleotides agree with TRBD1. The junction had 2 bases not matched to a gene; V was cut back by 3 bases and J by 1 base. This CDR3 has 14 residues. Per germline, CDR1 SGHRS and CDR2 YFSETQ. The CDR3: CASSSGTGNTEAFF. CDR3 in DNA: TGCGCCAGCAGCTCCGGGACAGGGAACACTGAAGCTTTCTTT.

This sequence joins TRBV19 and TRBJ2-2; 15 bases match TRBD2. V gave up 3 bases and J gave up 6 bases; unmatched junction bases: 5. This CDR3 has 17 residues. The germline V gene encodes CDR1 LNHDA and CDR2 SQIVND (reference sequence). This chain's CDR3 is CASSIGLAGGHPGELFF. In DNA form, the CDR3 reads TGTGCCAGTAGTATCGGACTAGCGGGGGGGCATCCCGGGGAGCTGTTTTTT.

This rearrangement joins TRBV2 to TRBJ1-1; D gene unclear. The germline V gene encodes CDR1 SNHLY and CDR2 FYNNEI. V lost 8 bases to trimming and J lost 1 base, with 5 bases between them. CDR3 size: 11 residues. The CDR3 loop reads CASFGNTEAFF. The CDR3 nucleotides read TGTGCCAGCTTCGGGAACACTGAAGCTTTCTTT. Filled out from reference TRBV2 and TRBJ1-1, the complete variable domain reads EPEVTQTPSHQVTQMGQEVILRCVPISNHLYFYWYRQILGQKVEFLVSFYNNEISEKSEIFDDQFSVERPDGSNFTLKIRSTKLEDSAMYFCASFGNTEAFFGQGTRLTVV.

About this clone itself: At one end the junction does not follow the germline gene, possibly because of a read error. CDR3 loop: CASSLSSRQKPRSEEKLFF. The CDR3 nucleotides are TGTGCTAGCAGCTTATCCTCGAGACAGAAGCCTAGGAGCGAGGAAAAACTGTTTTTT. The gene calls are TRBV7-7 and TRBJ1-4, with a weak D call TRBD1 (5 bases). The CDR3 length is 19 residues. Germline V lookup: CDR1 SSHAT, CDR2 FNYEAQ (reference sequence).